This entry features one TCR beta chain sequence. What it binds is unknown. Libraries were prepared by immunoSEQ multiplex PCR; TCRdb keeps only in-frame clonotypes and omits some of them. The sample holds 140,000 to 150,000 clones, about 93% seen once. These data originate in a study of T cell responses to AZD1222 COVID-19 vaccine. Findings and limits, study-wide: With dominance at 160-218 and 743-854, vaccine-associated CD4 TCRs spanned spike. Clonal diversity was possibly underestimated, and white British individuals and females predominated among donors.

With V trimmed by 2 bases and J by 5 bases, 9 bases remained unmatched. Germline V CDR1 and CDR2: LNHDA, SQIVND (reference sequence). The CDR3 is made up of 17 amino acids. This TCR came from an adult in good health. The gene calls are TRBV19 and TRBJ2-1; the match to TRBD2 covers 10 bases. The sample was peripheral blood, taken on day 0 of AZD1222 vaccination. CDR3 residues: CASSIWAGGLADNEQFF. The CDR3 DNA follows: TGTGCCAGTAGTATATGGGCAGGCGGACTAGCGGACAATGAGCAGTTCTTC.